The 8 T cell receptor beta chains listed next were all sequenced from one sample in a study of shared clonotypes between healthy human individuals. The method was immunoSEQ multiplex PCR; TCRdb's version includes in-frame clones alone and lacks a portion of them. This sample has about 2.1 million clones, with 80% to 95% found just once. CD45RO-negative CD8 cells positively selected for CCR7 made up the naive population, which excluded terminally differentiated effector memory CD45RA+ cells. Sequencing input: naive CD8+ T cells from PBMCs. The source is a man younger than 35 in good health. Some clones in this sample may be carry-over from other donors' samples.

The gene calls are TRBV6-5 and TRBJ2-2; D may be TRBD2 (6 bases). Between the trimmed V and J ends, which lost 3 bases and 0 bases, there was a span of 8 bases. Germline V gene data show CDR1 as MNHEY and CDR2 as SVGAGI. CDR3 size: 15 residues. The CDR3 is CASSYIAANTGELFF. The DNA for the CDR3 is TGTGCCAGCAGTTATATAGCGGCGAACACCGGGGAGCTGTTTTTT.

The V and J genes are TRBV2 and TRBJ1-1; D not resolved. Per germline, CDR1 SNHLY and CDR2 FYNNEI. The CDR3 is 12 amino acids. V lost 7 bases to trimming and J lost 3 bases, with 9 bases between them. Here the CDR3 DNA reads TGTGCCAGCAATCCGAGACACACTGAAGCTTTCTTT. Protein: CASNPRHTEAFF.

The chain couples TRBV5-4 to TRBJ2-3; D is uncertain. V dropped 4 bases and J dropped 2 bases, with 17 bases sitting between them. This CDR3 is built from 16 residues. Germline V gives CDR1 SGHNT, CDR2 YYREEE (reference sequence). The CDR3: CASSEPIPLFTDTQYF. The CDR3 DNA follows: TGTGCCAGCAGCGAACCCATCCCGCTCTTCACAGATACGCAGTATTTT.

This clone has only a few counts. The CDR3 loop reads CASSSSGTFPYEQYF. The CDR3 nucleotides are TGCGCCAGCAGCTCTTCCGGGACATTTCCCTACGAGCAGTACTTC. The chain employs TRBV5-1 and TRBJ2-7; D is perhaps TRBD1 (6 bases). V dropped 3 bases and J dropped 2 bases, with 15 bases sitting between them. The CDR3 length is 15 residues. CDR1 is SGHRS, CDR2 YFSETQ, per germline.

The V gene is TRBV27, the J gene TRBJ2-7, with a possible D match to TRBD2 (5 bases). This CDR3 comprises 13 residues. The germline V and J ends were trimmed by 6 bases and 1 base, with 10 bases remaining between them. Germline V gene data show CDR1 as MNHEY and CDR2 as SMNVEV (reference sequence). The CDR3 here is CASRFRTSYEQYF. For the CDR3, the DNA is TGTGCCAGCAGGTTCCGGACTTCCTACGAGCAGTACTTC.

V is TRBV19 and J is TRBJ2-1, with TRBD2 identical over 14 bases. V lost 6 bases to trimming and J lost 2 bases; unmatched junction nucleotides: 3. The CDR3 totals 16 residues. Germline loops: CDR1 LNHDA, CDR2 SQIVND (reference sequence). This CDR3 is CASSRLAGGPYNEQFF. The CDR3 DNA reads TGTGCCAGTAGCCGACTAGCGGGAGGGCCCTACAATGAGCAGTTCTTC.

The chain is built from TRBV7-2 and TRBJ2-2; D uncertain. V was pared by 2 bases and J by 4 bases, with 11 bases between. This CDR3 is built from 15 residues. Germline values: CDR1 SGHTA, CDR2 FQGNSA. Here the CDR3 DNA reads TGTGCCAGCAGCTTAATAAACAGACTCACCGGGGAGCTGTTTTTT. Translated: CASSLINRLTGELFF.

Only a few counts were recorded for this clone. The rearrangement links TRBV29-1 to TRBJ1-4; D gene uncertain. The CDR3 contains 13 residues. The germline V gene has CDR1 SQVTM and CDR2 ANQGSEA. In nucleotides, the CDR3 is TGCACCATACAGACCCCAACTAATGAAAAACTGTTTTTT. This translates into CTIQTPTNEKLFF.